This T cell receptor (beta chain) was sequenced during a study of CD8 T cells in Susac syndrome (dated by TCRdb to between 2017 and 2020). Regarding the complete study: Repertoire sequencing was used to test whether CD8+ T cell activation and differentiation in Susac syndrome was antigen driven. Clonality of the CD8+ T cell repertoire was compared between roughly eleven healthy donors, about 14 Susac syndrome patients and under 16 multiple sclerosis patients.

RNA was extracted using the RNeasy kit, and roughly 0.5 to 1 ug of the RNA was reverse transcribed with random hexamers. The immunoSEQ multiplex PCR assay, covering 54 Vbeta and 13 Jbeta segments, was used to amplify TCR beta CDR3 regions. To correct PCR amplification bias, a synthetic template baseline was used for both primer optimization and computational correction. Per the source publication's procedure: Reads were annotated to V, D and J genes according to IMGT and were analyzed with immunoSEQ Analyzer, with only productive sequences retained. To calculate clonality, Shannon entropy was normalized by log2 of the number of productive unique sequences and then subtracted from one. For each patient and control, public and private clones were evaluated within the 100 most prevalent clones. Clones were defined as Susac-specific if absent from the healthy and MS cohorts, from around 1,100 published viral clones and from other ImmuneACCESS disease sequences. TCRdb reprocessing: public reads trimmed at Q25 with fastp, clones called with MiXCR, in-frame beta chains kept. Entries that share a CDR3 protein sequence are merged under the most common genes and DNA. These V and J calls rely on TCRdb rather than the paper's analysis. This sample gives roughly 80,000 distinct CDR3 sequences in total; about 91% of them show up just once. The top ten clones comprise just over 0.5% of the sample.

With regard to this clonotype: Its antigen is not yet known. One base away there is no much larger clone; base qualities are not given.

Here V drops 5 bases and J drops 3 bases, and the junction holds 4 bases not matched to any gene. Measured from the cysteine to the phenylalanine, the CDR3 is 14 residues long. The kept DNA is CDR3 alone, 42 bases in frame from the first base. From a lookup of the germline V gene, CDR1 and CDR2 are SNHLY and FYNNEI. Peripheral blood CD8+ and CD4+ T cells from healthy donors, Susac syndrome patients and multiple sclerosis patients were profiled using high-throughput TCR beta sequencing. The multiple sclerosis controls were treatment-naive patients whose relapsing-remitting disease, either stable or active, fulfilled the revised McDonald criteria. CD8+ TEMRA cells were enriched by FACS, while bulk CD8+ and CD4+ T cells were purified by magnetic negative isolation. Blood was drawn into EDTA tubes, processed within 24 hours, and PBMCs were isolated by density gradient centrifugation. PBMCs intended for TCR sequencing were cryopreserved in liquid nitrogen and were subsequently thawed in a 37 degrees C water bath. A purity of at least 90% was achieved for sorted or isolated CD4+, CD8+ and CD8+ TEMRA cells.

Beyond this particular receptor, the publication reports: The number of individuals in the TCR sequencing and HLA analysis was acknowledged as relatively small.

The sequenced material came from CD8+ T cells from PBMCs. This TCR was sampled from a human donor with multiple sclerosis. Recombination linked TRBV2 to TRBJ2-5; 9 of the junction bases match TRBD1. The CDR3 protein is CASSPTGGEETQYF. Here is the DNA: TGTGCCAGCAGTCCCACAGGGGGCGAAGAGACCCAGTACTTC.